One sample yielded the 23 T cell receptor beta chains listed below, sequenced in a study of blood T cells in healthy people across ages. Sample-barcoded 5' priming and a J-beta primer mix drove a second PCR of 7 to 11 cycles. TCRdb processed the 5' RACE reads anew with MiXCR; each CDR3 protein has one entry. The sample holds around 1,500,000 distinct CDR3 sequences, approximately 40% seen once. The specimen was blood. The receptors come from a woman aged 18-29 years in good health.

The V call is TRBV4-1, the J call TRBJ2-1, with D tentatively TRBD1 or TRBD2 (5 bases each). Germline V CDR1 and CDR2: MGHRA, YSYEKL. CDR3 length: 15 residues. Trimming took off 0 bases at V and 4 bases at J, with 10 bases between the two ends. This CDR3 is CASSQDRWGYNEQFF. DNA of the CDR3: TGCGCCAGCAGCCAAGATAGGTGGGGGTACAATGAGCAGTTCTTC.

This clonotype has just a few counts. The chain's CDR3 is CASSKLGLAGTSSYEQYF. As DNA, the CDR3 is TGTGCCAGCAGTAAATTAGGACTAGCGGGGACGAGCTCCTACGAGCAGTACTTC. The chain recombines TRBV28 with TRBJ2-7, with TRBD2 matching 12 bases. The CDR3 sequence is 18 residues long. Germline lookup yields CDR1 MDHEN and CDR2 SYDVKM. V shed 5 bases and J 0 bases; nucleotides not matched to a gene: 11.

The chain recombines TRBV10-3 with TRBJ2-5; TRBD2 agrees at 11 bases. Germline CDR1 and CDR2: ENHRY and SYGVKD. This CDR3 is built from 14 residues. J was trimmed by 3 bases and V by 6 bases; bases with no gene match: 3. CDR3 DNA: TGTGCCATCAGCTTTAGCGGGGGGGAAGAGACCCAGTACTTC. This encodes CAISFSGGEETQYF.

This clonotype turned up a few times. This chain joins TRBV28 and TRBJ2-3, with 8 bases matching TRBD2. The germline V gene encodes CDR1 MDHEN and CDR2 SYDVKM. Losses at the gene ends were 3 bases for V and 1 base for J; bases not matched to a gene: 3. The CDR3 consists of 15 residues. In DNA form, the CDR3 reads TGTGCCAGCAGTTTTCGGCGGGGGGGCACAGATACGCAGTATTTT. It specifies CASSFRRGGTDTQYF.

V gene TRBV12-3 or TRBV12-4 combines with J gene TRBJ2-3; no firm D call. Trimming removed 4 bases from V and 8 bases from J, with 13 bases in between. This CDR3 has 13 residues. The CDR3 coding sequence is TGTGCCAGCAGTTGGAAGCTAGAAGCTACGCAGTATTTT. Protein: CASSWKLEATQYF.

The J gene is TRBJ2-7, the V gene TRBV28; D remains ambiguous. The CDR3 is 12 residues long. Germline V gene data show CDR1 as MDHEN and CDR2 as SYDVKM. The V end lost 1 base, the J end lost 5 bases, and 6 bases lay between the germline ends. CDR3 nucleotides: TGTGCCAGCAGTTTATACGAGGACGAGCAGTACTTC. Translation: CASSLYEDEQYF.

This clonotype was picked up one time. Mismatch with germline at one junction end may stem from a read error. Here the CDR3 DNA reads TGTGCCATCAGCTTGGGGCACCCGACAGATACGCAGTATTTT. This translates into CAISLGHPTDTQYF. The chain couples TRBV7-2 to TRBJ2-3; TRBD1 is a possible D gene (5 bases). Germline loops: CDR1 SGHTA, CDR2 FQGNSA. This CDR3 comprises 14 residues.

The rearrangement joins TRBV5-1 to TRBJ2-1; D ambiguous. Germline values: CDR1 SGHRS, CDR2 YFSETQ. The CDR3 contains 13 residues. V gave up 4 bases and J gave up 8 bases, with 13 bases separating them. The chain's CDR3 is CASSRRPTDEQFF. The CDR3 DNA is TGCGCCAGCAGCAGAAGACCTACCGATGAGCAGTTCTTC.

This chain's CDR3 is CASSRTGVEEQYF. The CDR3, as DNA: TGTGCCAGCAGCCGGACAGGGGTAGAAGAGCAGTACTTC. The V call is TRBV3-1, the J call TRBJ2-4, with 9 bases aligning to TRBD1. The CDR3 totals 13 residues. Germline V gene lookup returns CDR1 LGHDT and CDR2 YNNKEL (reference sequence). V lost 4 bases, J lost 13 bases, and 8 bases stayed unmatched.

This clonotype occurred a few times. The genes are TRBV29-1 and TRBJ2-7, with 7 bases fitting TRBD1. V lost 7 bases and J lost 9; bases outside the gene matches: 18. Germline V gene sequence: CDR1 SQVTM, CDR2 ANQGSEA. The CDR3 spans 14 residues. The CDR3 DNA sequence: TGCAGCGCCGACCCGACAGGGAATAACAATGTGCAGTACTTC. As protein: CSADPTGNNNVQYF.

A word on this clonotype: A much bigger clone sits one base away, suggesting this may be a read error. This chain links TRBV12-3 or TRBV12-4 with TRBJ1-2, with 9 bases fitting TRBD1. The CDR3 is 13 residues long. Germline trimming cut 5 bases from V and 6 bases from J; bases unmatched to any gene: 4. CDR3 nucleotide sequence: TGTGCCAGCAGTCCGTGGACAGGGGATGGCTACACCTTC. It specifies CASSPWTGDGYTF.

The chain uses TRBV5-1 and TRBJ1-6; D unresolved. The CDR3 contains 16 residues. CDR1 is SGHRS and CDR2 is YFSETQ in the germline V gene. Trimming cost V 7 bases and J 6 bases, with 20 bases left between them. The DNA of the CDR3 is TGCGCCAGCCAATCGGGGTCCACCAGAAGTAATTCACCCCTCCACTTT. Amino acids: CASQSGSTRSNSPLHF.

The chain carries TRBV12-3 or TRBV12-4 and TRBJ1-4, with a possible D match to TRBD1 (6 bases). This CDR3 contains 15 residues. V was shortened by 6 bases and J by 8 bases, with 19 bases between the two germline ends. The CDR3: CASSLGQSAREKLFF. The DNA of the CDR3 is TGTGCCAGCAGCCTTGGACAGTCCGCCAGGGAAAAACTGTTTTTT.

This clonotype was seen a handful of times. Written as DNA, the CDR3 is TGTGCCAGCAGCCTGTCTCCAGGGGCCAACTATGGCTACACCTTC. Translating it yields CASSLSPGANYGYTF. The chain links TRBV4-2 to TRBJ1-2; D perhaps matches TRBD1 (6 bases). V lost 4 bases and J lost 2, with 14 bases in between. The germline gives CDR1 LGHNA, CDR2 YNFKEQ. The CDR3 is 15 amino acids.

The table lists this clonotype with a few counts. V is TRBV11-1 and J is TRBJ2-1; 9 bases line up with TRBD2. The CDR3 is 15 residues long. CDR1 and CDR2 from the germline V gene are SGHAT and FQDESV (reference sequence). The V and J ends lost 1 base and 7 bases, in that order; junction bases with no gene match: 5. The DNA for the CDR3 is TGTGCCAGCAGCTTAGGACTAGCGGTTGTTAATGAGCAGTTCTTC. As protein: CASSLGLAVVNEQFF.

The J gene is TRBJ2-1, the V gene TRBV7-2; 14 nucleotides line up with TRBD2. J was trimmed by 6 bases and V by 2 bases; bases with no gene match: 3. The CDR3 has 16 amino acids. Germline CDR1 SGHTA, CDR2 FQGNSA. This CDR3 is CASSLRGTSGSNEQFF. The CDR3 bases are TGTGCCAGCAGCTTACGTGGGACTAGCGGGAGCAATGAGCAGTTCTTC.

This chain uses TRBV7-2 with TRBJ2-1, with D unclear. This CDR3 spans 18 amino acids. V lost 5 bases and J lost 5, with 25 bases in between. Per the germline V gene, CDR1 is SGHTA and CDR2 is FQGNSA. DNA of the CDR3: TGTGCCAGCAGCGCTTTGACCATGCGGCTCAATTTAAACAATGAGCAGTTCTTC. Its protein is CASSALTMRLNLNNEQFF.

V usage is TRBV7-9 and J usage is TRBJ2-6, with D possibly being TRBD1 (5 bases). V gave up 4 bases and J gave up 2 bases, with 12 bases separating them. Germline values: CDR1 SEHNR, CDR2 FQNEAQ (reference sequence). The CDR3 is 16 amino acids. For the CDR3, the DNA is TGTGCCAGCAGCTCCCTAGGGGAACCTGGGGCCAACGTCCTGACTTTC. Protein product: CASSSLGEPGANVLTF.

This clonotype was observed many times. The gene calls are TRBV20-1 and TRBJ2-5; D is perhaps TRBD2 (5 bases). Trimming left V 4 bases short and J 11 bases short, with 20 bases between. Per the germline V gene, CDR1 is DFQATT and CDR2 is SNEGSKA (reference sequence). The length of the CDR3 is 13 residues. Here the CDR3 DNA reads TGCAGTGCTAATGAACCGACACGGGGTGAGCAGTACTTC. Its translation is CSANEPTRGEQYF.

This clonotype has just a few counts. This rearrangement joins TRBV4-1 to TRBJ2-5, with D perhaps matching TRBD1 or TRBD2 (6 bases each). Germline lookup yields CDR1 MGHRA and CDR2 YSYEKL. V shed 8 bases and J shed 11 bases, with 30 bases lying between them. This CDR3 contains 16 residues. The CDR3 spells CASSRGGPGAYNEQYF. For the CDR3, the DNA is TGCGCCAGCTCCCGAGGGGGACCGGGGGCGTACAATGAGCAGTACTTC.

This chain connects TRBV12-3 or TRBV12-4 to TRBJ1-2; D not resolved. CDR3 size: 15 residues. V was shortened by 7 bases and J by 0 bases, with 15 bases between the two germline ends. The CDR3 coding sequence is TGTGCCAGCACCTTGGAGGCAGGCCCTAACTATGGCTACACCTTC. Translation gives CASTLEAGPNYGYTF.

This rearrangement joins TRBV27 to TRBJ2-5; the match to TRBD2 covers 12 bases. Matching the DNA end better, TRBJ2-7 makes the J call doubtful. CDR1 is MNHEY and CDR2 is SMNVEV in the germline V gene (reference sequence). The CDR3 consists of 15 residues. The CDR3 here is CASRVLAGGAYEQYF. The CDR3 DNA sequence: TGTGCCAGCAGGGTACTAGCGGGGGGCGCCTACGAGCAGTACTTC.

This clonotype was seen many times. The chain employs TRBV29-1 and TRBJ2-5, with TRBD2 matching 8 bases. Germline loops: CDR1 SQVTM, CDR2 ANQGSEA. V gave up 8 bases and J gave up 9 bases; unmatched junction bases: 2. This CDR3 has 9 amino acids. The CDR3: CSSGGPQYF. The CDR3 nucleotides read TGCAGCTCGGGGGGGCCCCAGTACTTC.